Each of the 5 T cell receptor beta chains below was sequenced from the same sample in a study of CD8+CD57+ T cells in acquired aplastic anemia. Genomic DNA, serving as template, underwent TCR beta VDJ and CDR3 profiling. TCRdb re-analysed the reads in MiXCR, keeping a single row per CDR3 protein. The sample holds 90,000 to 120,000 distinct CDR3 sequences, under 60% seen once. The sequencing sample was made of sorted CD4+, CD8+, or CD8+CD57+ T cells (not recorded which) from PBMCs. The receptor set was obtained from a human donor in good health, serving as a control.

DNA of the CDR3: TGCGCCAGCAGCGTGGGAGGGATGAACACTGAAGCTTTCTTT. Its protein is CASSVGGMNTEAFF. The rearrangement links TRBV5-1 to TRBJ1-1; D is uncertain. V lost 4 bases and J lost 0, with 10 bases in between. Germline V gene lookup returns CDR1 SGHRS and CDR2 YFSETQ. The CDR3 is 14 amino acids.

The J gene is TRBJ1-5, the V gene TRBV12-3 or TRBV12-4, with 7 positions matching TRBD1. Germline trimming cut 3 bases from V and 7 bases from J; bases unmatched to any gene: 6. This CDR3 region has 14 residues. CDR3 bases: TGTGCCAGCAGTTTCGGGACAGCGGCGCAGCCCCAGCATTTT. It codes for CASSFGTAAQPQHF.

This clonotype came up a few times. A much more abundant neighbour one base away suggests this may be a read error. V and J are TRBV12-3 or TRBV12-4 and TRBJ1-1; D not certain. The CDR3 runs 16 residues. Between the trimmed V and J ends, which lost 6 bases and 1 base, there was a span of 18 bases. For the CDR3, the DNA is TGTGCCAGCAGGTTTCTCGGCGACTATACGAACACTGAAGCTTTCTTT. It translates to CASRFLGDYTNTEAFF.

J is TRBJ1-1 and V is TRBV14; D gene ambiguous. There are 13 residues in the CDR3. Germline V gene lookup returns CDR1 SGHDN and CDR2 FVKESK. The V gene lost 1 base and the J gene lost 1 base, with 4 bases spanning the gap. Here the CDR3 DNA reads TGTGCCAGCAGCCAAGGGTGGAACACTGAAGCTTTCTTT. This codes for CASSQGWNTEAFF.

A single count supports this clonotype. This chain links TRBV24-1 with TRBJ2-7, with D hard to call. From germline, CDR1 is KGHDR and CDR2 SFDVKD. V was shortened by 7 bases and J by 1 base, with 7 bases between the two germline ends. There are 12 residues in the CDR3. In nucleotides, the CDR3 is TGTGCCACCAGGACGGGTTCCTACGAGCAGTACTTC. Translating gives CATRTGSYEQYF.